The present entry profiles one TCR beta chain with its context. Authors' processing steps: Using reference gene primer amplification, nucleated cell counts were estimated. Profiling relied on immunoSEQ multiplex PCR, and the TCRdb table lists in-frame clones only, not all of them. V, J and clone size reflect that table, while D and trimming were determined from the DNA. This sample has under 250,000 clones, with about 89% found just once. This specimen comes from a study of blood T cell repertoires in COVID-19. Overall study: The cDNA or gDNA used as material had been derived from T cells, B-cell-depleted T cells, or PBMCs.

This CDR3 spans 14 amino acids. Trimming shortened V by 0 bases and J by 3 bases, and 6 bases separated the two germline ends. Germline V gene sequence: CDR1 MGHRA, CDR2 YSYEKL. Sequencing was performed on peripheral blood. The chain carries TRBV4-1 and TRBJ2-1; D is unresolved. The sequence was collected from a man between 60 and 75 years old who had recovered from COVID-19. CDR3 coding DNA: TGCGCCAGCAGCCAAGATCGCTACTACAATGAGCAGTTCTTC. This encodes CASSQDRYYNEQFF.